A single sample gave rise to the 24 T cell receptor beta chains below, sequenced in a study of blood T cell repertoires in COVID-19. TCRdb keeps only in-frame clones here, not all; method: immunoSEQ multiplex PCR. The sample has 400,000 to 550,000 clones, 70% to 90% seen once. Material for sequencing was PBMCs or T cells enriched from blood (not recorded which). The receptors stem from a young woman with acute COVID-19.

The J gene is TRBJ1-5, the V gene TRBV27; D possibly corresponds to TRBD1 (5 bases). The V gene's germline CDR1 is MNHEY and CDR2 SMNVEV (reference sequence). The CDR3 is 14 amino acids. V shed 8 bases and J shed 6 bases, with 17 bases lying between them. The CDR3 loop is CASARGVRSQPQHF. CDR3 bases: TGTGCCAGCGCTCGGGGGGTACGCTCTCAGCCCCAGCATTTT.

V is TRBV9 and J is TRBJ1-4; TRBD1 agrees at 10 bases. Germline CDR1 and CDR2: SGDLS and YYNGEE. Losses at the gene ends were 3 bases for V and 6 bases for J; bases not matched to a gene: 11. CDR3 length equals 17 residues. CDR3 DNA sequence: TGTGCCAGCAGCGGATCCCCGGCAGGGACAGGGGATGAAAAACTGTTTTTT. Encoded protein: CASSGSPAGTGDEKLFF. Full variable domain (remainder filled in from reference TRBV9 and TRBJ1-4): DSGVTQTPKHLITATGQRVTLRCSPRSGDLSVYWYQQSLDQGLQFLIQYYNGEERAKGNILERFSAQQFPDLHSELNLSSLELGDSALYFCASSGSPAGTGDEKLFFGSGTQLSVL.

The CDR3 sequence is CASSQRTGRGNTIYF. DNA of the CDR3: TGTGCCAGCAGTCAGCGGACAGGGAGGGGAAACACCATATATTTT. V gene TRBV6-6 combines with J gene TRBJ1-3; 8 positions match TRBD1. The V and J ends lost 5 bases and 4 bases, in that order; junction bases with no gene match: 7. Germline CDR1 is MNHNY and CDR2 is SVGAGI (reference sequence). The CDR3 totals 15 residues.

The chain has TRBV28 and TRBJ1-5; D is perhaps TRBD1 (5 bases). The V gene lost 1 base and the J gene lost 7 bases, with 5 bases spanning the gap. CDR3 length: 12 residues. The germline V gene encodes CDR1 MDHEN and CDR2 SYDVKM. CDR3 loop: CASSLYRQPQHF. CDR3 nucleotides: TGTGCCAGCAGTTTATACAGGCAGCCCCAGCATTTT.

The V gene is TRBV27, the J gene TRBJ1-1; 9 nucleotides align to TRBD1. Germline V gene sequence: CDR1 MNHEY, CDR2 SMNVEV (reference sequence). Trimming took 3 bases from V and 1 from J; bases not matched to a gene: 6. The CDR3 totals 16 residues. The CDR3 DNA is TGTGCCAGCAGTTTCCTACAGGGGGCGCAGAACACTGAAGCTTTCTTT. This sequence encodes CASSFLQGAQNTEAFF.

The chain has TRBV15 and TRBJ2-7; 7 bases line up with TRBD1. The CDR3 has 15 amino acids. V was clipped by 0 bases and J by 2 bases; unmatched bases: 4. CDR1 is LNHNV, CDR2 YYDKDF, per germline (reference sequence). This chain's CDR3 is CATSRERDSTYEQYF. CDR3 sequence (DNA): TGTGCCACCAGCAGAGAACGGGACAGCACCTACGAGCAGTACTTC.

The chain couples TRBV3-1 (or the pseudogene TRBV3-2) to TRBJ2-2; weak D call: TRBD2 (6 bases). This CDR3 spans 16 amino acids. Trimming left V 6 bases short and J 4 bases short, with 18 bases between. Germline-derived CDR1 and CDR2 are LGHDT and YNNKEL (reference sequence). The CDR3: CASRTIHSGLTGELFF. The CDR3 bases are TGTGCCAGCAGAACGATCCATAGCGGCCTCACCGGGGAGCTGTTTTTT.

V gene TRBV7-9 combines with J gene TRBJ1-2; 12 bases map to TRBD1. The germline gives CDR1 SEHNR, CDR2 FQNEAQ (reference sequence). The CDR3 runs to 18 residues. V lost 7 bases to trimming and J lost 8 bases; unmatched junction nucleotides: 20. The CDR3 spells CASTLPPGGDRGPGGYTF. The CDR3 DNA reads TGTGCCAGCACCCTCCCCCCCGGAGGGGACAGGGGGCCGGGGGGCTACACCTTC.

V is TRBV5-1 and J is TRBJ2-1; D is possibly TRBD1 (6 bases). V was cut by 1 base and J by 0 bases, with 17 bases left in between. Germline CDR1 and CDR2: SGHRS and YFSETQ. This CDR3 is 18 amino acids long. CDR3 bases: TGCGCCAGCAGCTTGACAGGGAAAAGGGTAAGCTCCTACAATGAGCAGTTCTTC. Translated, it gives CASSLTGKRVSSYNEQFF.

The V and J genes are TRBV10-1 and TRBJ2-7, with D perhaps TRBD1 (6 bases). This CDR3 has 16 residues. Trimming took off 2 bases at V and 2 bases at J, with 16 bases between the two ends. Germline V gene lookup returns CDR1 WNHNN and CDR2 SYGVQD (reference sequence). CDR3 protein: CASSESGTGRAYEQYF. The CDR3 DNA is TGCGCCAGCAGTGAGAGTGGAACAGGGAGAGCCTACGAGCAGTACTTC.

A remark on this clone: The identical CDR3 is also encoded by other nucleotide sequences in the sample. V is TRBV24-1 and J is TRBJ1-1, with 7 positions matching TRBD1. CDR1 KGHDR and CDR2 SFDVKD come from the germline V gene. The CDR3 spans 12 residues. V lost 4 bases and J lost 7; bases outside the gene matches: 2. CDR3 sequence reads: CATSDRQGEAFF. For the CDR3, the DNA is TGTGCCACCAGTGACCGACAGGGTGAAGCTTTCTTT.

The chain employs TRBV28 and TRBJ2-7; D is unresolved. The V and J ends lost 5 bases and 3 bases respectively, with 5 bases between them. The CDR3 loop spans 11 amino acids. Germline V gene lookup returns CDR1 MDHEN and CDR2 SYDVKM. The CDR3 loop reads CASSPNYEQYF. The CDR3 DNA sequence: TGTGCCAGCAGTCCCAACTACGAGCAGTACTTC.

In the case of this clone: One end of the junction varies from germline; a read error may be responsible. The chain is built from TRBV7-7 and TRBJ2-2; D not resolved. Germline CDR1 SSHAT, CDR2 FNYEAQ (reference sequence). The CDR3 totals 12 residues. In DNA form, the CDR3 reads TGTGCTAGCAGCTCGAGCACCGGGGAGCTGTTTTTT. Translation gives CASSSSTGELFF.

This chain connects TRBV7-9 to TRBJ1-1; D is unresolved. Germline V gene sequence: CDR1 SEHNR, CDR2 FQNEAQ (reference sequence). The CDR3 sequence is 14 residues long. Between the trimmed V and J ends, which lost 5 bases and 6 bases, there was a span of 16 bases. CDR3 sequence: CASSGVTRIPEAFF. The CDR3 DNA is TGTGCCAGCAGCGGTGTCACGCGGATACCTGAAGCTTTCTTT.

This clone was picked up one time. This chain connects TRBV28 to TRBJ2-1, with 7 bases aligning to TRBD2. The CDR3 sequence is 14 residues long. Per the germline V gene, CDR1 is MDHEN and CDR2 is SYDVKM. V shed 5 bases and J 12 bases; nucleotides not matched to a gene: 13. CDR3 loop: CASSPRDYQLGQFF. The CDR3 DNA follows: TGTGCCAGCAGTCCCCGGGACTACCAGCTGGGGCAGTTCTTC. Supplemented by reference TRBV28 and TRBJ2-1, the full variable domain reads DVKVTQSSRYLVKRTGEKVFLECVQDMDHENMFWYRQDPGLGLRLIYFSYDVKMKEKGDIPEGYSVSREKKERFSLILESASTNQTSMYLCASSPRDYQLGQFFGPGTRLTVL.

This chain joins TRBV29-1 and TRBJ2-1, with D perhaps matching TRBD2 (6 bases). The germline V gene has CDR1 SQVTM and CDR2 ANQGSEA. V lost 4 bases and J lost 4, with 17 bases in between. The CDR3 length is 15 residues. In nucleotides, the CDR3 is TGCAGCGTTGTGGGCCGGGACTTAAATTACAATGAGCAGTTCTTC. Its translation is CSVVGRDLNYNEQFF.

The chain is built from TRBV5-1 and TRBJ2-3, with 14 bases lining up with TRBD2. The CDR3 sequence is 14 residues long. CDR1 is SGHRS, CDR2 YFSETQ, per germline. The ends lost 4 bases at V and 9 bases at J; junction bases unmatched: 4. CDR3 amino acids: CASSTGLAGETQYF. CDR3 bases: TGCGCCAGCAGCACGGGACTAGCGGGGGAGACGCAGTATTTT.

This clone was observed a single time. The chain combines TRBV15 with TRBJ1-4; 10 bases are shared with TRBD1. Trimming cost V 5 bases and J 5 bases; bases outside gene matches: 14. The CDR3 is 18 residues long. CDR1 is LNHNV and CDR2 is YYDKDF in the germline V gene (reference sequence). The CDR3 DNA is TGTGCCACCAGCGAGGGGGGACAGGGGTCCTCCCAAAATGAAAAACTGTTTTTT. Residues: CATSEGGQGSSQNEKLFF.

J is TRBJ1-1 and V is TRBV7-8; D not resolved. Germline CDR1 SGHVS, CDR2 FQNEAQ. The CDR3 is 13 residues long. With 0 bases removed from V and 7 bases from J, the gap between germline ends came to 9 bases. Written as DNA, the CDR3 is TGTGCCAGCAGCTTAGCAGTGGGAGTTGAAGCTTTCTTT. This gives the protein CASSLAVGVEAFF.

The V gene is TRBV11-2, the J gene TRBJ2-3; 9 nucleotides match TRBD1. J gave up 7 bases and V 6 bases, and 11 bases lay outside the gene matches. The CDR3 is 15 amino acids. Per the germline V gene, CDR1 is SGHAT and CDR2 is FQNNGV. This CDR3 is CASSSGTGMQNTQYF. DNA for the CDR3: TGTGCCAGCAGTTCCGGGACAGGGATGCAGAATACGCAGTATTTT.

The J gene is TRBJ2-5, the V gene TRBV3-1 (or the pseudogene TRBV3-2); unclear D gene. There are 15 residues in the CDR3. Deletions cut 1 base from V and 5 bases from J, with 14 bases between. From germline, CDR1 is LGHDT and CDR2 YNNKEL (reference sequence). The CDR3 spells CASSQGPPWQETQYF. CDR3 DNA: TGTGCCAGCAGCCAAGGTCCCCCCTGGCAGGAGACCCAGTACTTC.

The chain is built from TRBV6-5 and TRBJ1-5; a weak D match, TRBD1 (5 bases). The germline V gene encodes CDR1 MNHEY and CDR2 SVGAGI. The CDR3 covers 14 residues. V was trimmed by 6 bases and J by 6 bases, leaving 15 bases between them. CDR3 protein: CASRAREYVQPQHF. The CDR3 DNA sequence: TGTGCCAGCAGGGCCAGGGAATACGTTCAGCCCCAGCATTTT.

The chain links TRBV5-6 to TRBJ2-1; 8 bases line up with TRBD2. The CDR3 has 16 residues. Germline CDR1 reads SGHDT; CDR2 reads YYEEEE. V gave up 2 bases and J gave up 4 bases; unmatched junction bases: 8. The CDR3 reads CASSFNRGGGYNEQFF. The DNA of the CDR3 is TGTGCCAGCAGCTTCAATCGGGGGGGCGGTTACAATGAGCAGTTCTTC.

The J gene is TRBJ1-6, the V gene TRBV18; 10 nucleotides line up with TRBD1. This CDR3 comprises 13 residues. The germline V gene has CDR1 KGHSH and CDR2 LQKENI. Trimming removed 6 bases from V and 10 bases from J; junction bases left unmatched: 3. CDR3 in amino acids: CASSRDRGSPLHF. In DNA form, the CDR3 reads TGTGCCAGCTCCCGGGACAGGGGATCACCCCTCCACTTT.